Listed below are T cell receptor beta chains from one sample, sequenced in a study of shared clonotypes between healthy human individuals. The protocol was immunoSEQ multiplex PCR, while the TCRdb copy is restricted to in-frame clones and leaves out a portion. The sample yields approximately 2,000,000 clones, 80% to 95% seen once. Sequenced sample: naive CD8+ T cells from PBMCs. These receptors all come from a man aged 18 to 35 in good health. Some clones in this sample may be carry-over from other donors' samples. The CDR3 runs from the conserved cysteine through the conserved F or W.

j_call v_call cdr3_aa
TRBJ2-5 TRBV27 CASRFTGGLWETQYF
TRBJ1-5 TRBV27 CASSPGTGGNQPQHF
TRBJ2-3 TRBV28 CASSWTDPSTDTQYF
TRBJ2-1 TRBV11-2 CASSLAGIIYNEQFF
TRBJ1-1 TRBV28 CASSLTRNTEAFF
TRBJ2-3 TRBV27 CATKFGQGAADTQYF
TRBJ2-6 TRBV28 CASSRRPTVLGANVLTF
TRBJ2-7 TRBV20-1 CSARIDYEQYF
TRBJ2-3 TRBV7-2 CASSLGGTSTDTQYF
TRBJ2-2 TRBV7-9 CASSGPPGAGELFF
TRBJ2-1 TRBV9 CASSPGGAPSYNEQFF
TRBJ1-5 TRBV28 CASSSAQRNQPQHF
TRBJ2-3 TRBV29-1 CSVEDPMGLAGSDTQYF
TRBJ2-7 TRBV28 CASSLRVGDRAAF
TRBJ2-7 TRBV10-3 CAISESRYEQYF
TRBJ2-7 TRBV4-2 CASSQGGGDDAYEQYF
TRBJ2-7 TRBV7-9 CASSFQGRSYEQYF
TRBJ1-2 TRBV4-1 CASSQLQGNYGYTF
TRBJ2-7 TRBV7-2 CASSPSGRGEQYF
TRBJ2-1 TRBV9 CASSAPTGATYNEQFF
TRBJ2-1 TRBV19 CASSIIRERDNEQFF
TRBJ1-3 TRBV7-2 CASSFFQGGGNTIYF
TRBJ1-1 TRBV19 CASIEAGTPEAFF
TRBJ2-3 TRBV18 CASSPSTPGTDTQYF
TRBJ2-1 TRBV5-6 CASSFSGTYNEQFF
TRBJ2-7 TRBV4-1 CASSLRRDRGVYEQYF
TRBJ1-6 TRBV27 CASSLIGTSNSPLHF
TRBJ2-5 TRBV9 CASSVLGVGQETQYF
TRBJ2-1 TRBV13 CASTLGGQSYNEQFF
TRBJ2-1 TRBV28 CASSSGTSFPNEQFF
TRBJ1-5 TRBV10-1 CASSENRDREFSQPQHF
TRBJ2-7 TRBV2 CASSGPGQLNHYEQYF
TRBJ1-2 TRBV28 CASSGDRAPVSYGYTF
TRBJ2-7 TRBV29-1 CSVEKTGYEQYF
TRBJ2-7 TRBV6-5 CASSYSGEGTYEQYF
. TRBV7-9 CASSSPRGTGEQYF
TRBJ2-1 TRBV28 CASSSPKGYNEQFF
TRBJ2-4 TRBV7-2 CASSFPGGPSYIQYF
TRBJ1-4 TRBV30 CAWTAGVSTNEKLFF
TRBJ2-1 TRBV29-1 CSVPPSTGNEQFF
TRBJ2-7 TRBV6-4 CAKDSSYEQYF
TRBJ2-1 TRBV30 CAWSVKAGGHLPYNEQFF
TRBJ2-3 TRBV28 CASTHGVTNTDTQYF
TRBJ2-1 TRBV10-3 CAITSDSTTYNEQFF
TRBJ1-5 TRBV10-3 CAIRDRGDQPQHF
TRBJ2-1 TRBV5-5 CASSLVPSENNEQFF